Below, 32 T cell receptor beta chains from the same sample are listed, as sequenced in a study of blood T cell repertoires in COVID-19. Profiling relied on immunoSEQ multiplex PCR, and the TCRdb table lists in-frame clones only, not all of them. The data show under 150,000 clones, about 88% seen once. The sample comprised PBMCs or T cells enriched from blood (not recorded which). The receptors here all came from a woman in her forties or fifties who had recovered from COVID-19.

In this sample, this clone turned up once. The chain recombines TRBV10-3 with TRBJ2-3, with 10 bases that match TRBD2. There are 17 residues in the CDR3. CDR1 and CDR2 from the germline V gene are ENHRY and SYGVKD. The ends lost 10 bases at V and 2 bases at J; junction bases unmatched: 15. In DNA form, the CDR3 reads TGTGCCACCCGAGGTGGTCAGCGGGGGGGTCTCACAGATACGCAGTATTTT. Its translation is CATRGGQRGGLTDTQYF.

The J gene is TRBJ1-6, the V gene TRBV19; D is perhaps TRBD1 (6 bases). CDR3 length: 16 residues. The germline V gene has CDR1 LNHDA and CDR2 SQIVND (reference sequence). Trimming took off 7 bases at V and 1 base at J, with 14 bases between the two ends. The CDR3 spells CASTQDSFSYNSPLHF. In DNA form, the CDR3 reads TGTGCCAGTACCCAGGACAGCTTTTCCTATAATTCACCCCTCCACTTT.

The V call is TRBV3-1 (or the pseudogene TRBV3-2), the J call TRBJ1-6, with 7 positions matching TRBD1. Germline values: CDR1 LGHDT, CDR2 YNNKEL (reference sequence). The V and J ends lost 4 bases and 3 bases, in that order; junction bases with no gene match: 6. The CDR3 contains 16 residues. The CDR3, as DNA: TGTGCCAGCAGCCCAGGGGGACAGAACTATAATTCACCCCTCCACTTT. This translates into CASSPGGQNYNSPLHF.

Only a few counts were recorded for this clone. The chain couples TRBV6-6 to TRBJ2-7; 8 bases are a match to TRBD1. V was clipped by 5 bases and J by 2 bases; unmatched bases: 11. In germline, CDR1 is MNHNY, CDR2 SVGAGI (reference sequence). CDR3 length: 16 residues. The DNA of the CDR3 is TGTGCCAGCAGTACCTCCAGGACAGGGATCCCCTACGAGCAGTACTTC. Translating gives CASSTSRTGIPYEQYF.

The CDR3 reads CASSVTSGVYNEQFF. The CDR3 DNA follows: TGTGCCAGCAGCGTAACTAGCGGGGTTTACAATGAGCAGTTCTTC. This chain joins TRBV9 and TRBJ2-1; 10 positions agree with TRBD2. This CDR3 is 15 amino acids long. V dropped 1 base and J dropped 4; count of bases not matched to a gene: 2. Per the germline V gene, CDR1 is SGDLS and CDR2 is YYNGEE.

V and J are TRBV19 and TRBJ2-3; TRBD1 agrees at 8 bases. V gave up 0 bases and J gave up 3 bases; unmatched junction bases: 5. Germline values: CDR1 LNHDA, CDR2 SQIVND (reference sequence). The CDR3 is made up of 16 amino acids. The DNA of the CDR3 is TGTGCCAGTAGTATAGAGGACAGGGTCGGGACAGATACGCAGTATTTT. Its protein product is CASSIEDRVGTDTQYF. The entire variable domain, with the rest obtained from reference TRBV19 and TRBJ2-3, is as follows: DGGITQSPKYLFRKEGQNVTLSCEQNLNHDAMYWYRQDPGQGLRLIYYSQIVNDFQKGDIAEGYSVSREKKESFPLTVTSAQKNPTAFYLCASSIEDRVGTDTQYFGPGTRLTVL.

This clone has just one count. The rearrangement uses TRBV7-9 and TRBJ2-5; 9 bases line up with TRBD1. The junction had 9 bases not matched to a gene; V was cut back by 5 bases and J by 5 bases. CDR3 length: 15 residues. The germline gives CDR1 SEHNR, CDR2 FQNEAQ (reference sequence). Here the CDR3 reads CASSLRTGVRETQYF. The CDR3 DNA reads TGTGCCAGCAGCCTCCGGACAGGGGTGAGGGAGACCCAGTACTTC.

The V and J genes are TRBV19 and TRBJ1-2; D is perhaps TRBD1 (5 bases). With 8 bases removed from V and 0 bases from J, the gap between germline ends came to 22 bases. The CDR3 is 17 residues long. From germline, CDR1 is LNHDA and CDR2 SQIVND (reference sequence). The CDR3 region is CASPLHTWTPANYGYTF. As DNA, the CDR3 is TGTGCCAGTCCCCTCCACACCTGGACACCTGCTAACTATGGCTACACCTTC.

The V gene is TRBV27, the J gene TRBJ2-5; the match to TRBD1 covers 12 bases. V was pared by 6 bases and J by 4 bases, with 3 bases of the junction left unmatched. CDR3 size: 14 residues. The V gene's germline CDR1 is MNHEY and CDR2 SMNVEV (reference sequence). DNA for the CDR3: TGTGCCAGCAGGGGACAGGGGGCGGGAGAGACCCAGTACTTC. Translation gives CASRGQGAGETQYF.

V and J are TRBV5-1 and TRBJ2-2; D is possibly TRBD1 (6 bases). Germline loops: CDR1 SGHRS, CDR2 YFSETQ. Trimming took 4 bases from V and 7 from J, leaving 20 bases between them. The CDR3 is made up of 16 amino acids. The CDR3 sequence is CASSPAAQGAYGELFF. The CDR3 DNA reads TGCGCCAGCAGCCCGGCAGCACAGGGCGCGTACGGGGAGCTGTTTTTT.

This clone was seen only once. J is TRBJ2-7 and V is TRBV29-1; 7 bases agree with TRBD1. From germline, CDR1 is SQVTM and CDR2 ANQGSEA. This CDR3 region has 11 residues. The junction had 4 bases not matched to a gene; V was cut back by 7 bases and J by 4 bases. The CDR3: CSAGTEYEQYF. CDR3 sequence (DNA): TGCAGCGCCGGGACAGAATACGAGCAGTACTTC.

V and J are TRBV5-4 and TRBJ1-1, with 7 bases lining up with TRBD1. V gave up 3 bases and J gave up 5 bases; unmatched junction bases: 4. The CDR3 length is 13 residues. CDR1 is SGHNT and CDR2 is YYREEE in the germline V gene (reference sequence). The CDR3 DNA is TGTGCCAGCAGCTGGGGGGACAGAACTGAAGCTTTCTTT. Protein sequence: CASSWGDRTEAFF.

The CDR3 DNA follows: TGTGCCAGCAGTGAGGGGACTAGCGGAAACCAAGAGACCCAGTACTTC. Protein: CASSEGTSGNQETQYF. This rearrangement joins TRBV14 to TRBJ2-5; 11 bases fit TRBD2. Germline V lookup: CDR1 SGHDN, CDR2 FVKESK. V was clipped by 6 bases and J by 0 bases; unmatched bases: 6. The length of the CDR3 is 16 residues.

The V gene is TRBV19, the J gene TRBJ2-1; D is perhaps TRBD1 (6 bases). The ends were cut back, 4 bases at V and 1 base at J, with 14 bases in the middle. Germline loops: CDR1 LNHDA, CDR2 SQIVND (reference sequence). This CDR3 has 16 amino acids. The CDR3 here is CASSTGRGQSYNEQFF. The CDR3 bases are TGTGCCAGTAGTACGGGCAGGGGTCAGTCCTACAATGAGCAGTTCTTC. The variable domain in full, with the rest retrieved from reference TRBV19 and TRBJ2-1, is DGGITQSPKYLFRKEGQNVTLSCEQNLNHDAMYWYRQDPGQGLRLIYYSQIVNDFQKGDIAEGYSVSREKKESFPLTVTSAQKNPTAFYLCASSTGRGQSYNEQFFGPGTRLTVL.

This clone appeared once. V usage is TRBV5-6 and J usage is TRBJ2-7, with 13 bases lining up with TRBD2. This CDR3 is 15 amino acids long. V gave up 4 bases and J gave up 4 bases; unmatched junction bases: 5. Germline V gene sequence: CDR1 SGHDT, CDR2 YYEEEE. CDR3 in amino acids: CASSMGLAGNYEQYF. Here the CDR3 DNA reads TGTGCCAGCAGCATGGGACTAGCGGGGAATTACGAGCAGTACTTC.

V gene TRBV5-6 combines with J gene TRBJ2-7, with 10 bases that match TRBD2. Germline CDR1 is SGHDT and CDR2 is YYEEEE. This CDR3 is built from 14 residues. Trimming cost V 3 bases and J 3 bases; bases outside gene matches: 3. In nucleotides, the CDR3 is TGTGCCAGCAGCTCAAGACTAGCGGGCTACGAGCAGTACTTC. Protein sequence: CASSSRLAGYEQYF.

This rearrangement joins TRBV7-2 to TRBJ2-7, with unresolved D. Germline CDR1 is SGHTA and CDR2 is FQGNSA. The CDR3 covers 13 residues. V was cut by 4 bases and J by 5 bases, with 12 bases left in between. The CDR3 nucleotides are TGTGCCAGCAGCTCCGAGTCGCTCGACGAGCAGTACTTC. Translating it yields CASSSESLDEQYF.

This rearrangement joins TRBV5-1 to TRBJ2-3; 7 bases map to TRBD2. CDR1 is SGHRS, CDR2 YFSETQ, per germline. There are 15 residues in the CDR3. The trim removed 3 bases at V and 0 bases at J, leaving 4 bases unmatched. The CDR3 spells CASSSSGDSTDTQYF. CDR3 in DNA: TGCGCCAGCAGCTCAAGCGGGGACAGCACAGATACGCAGTATTTT.

This clone turned up a few times. This chain uses TRBV7-2 with TRBJ1-5; TRBD1 matches 9 bases. The germline gives CDR1 SGHTA, CDR2 FQGNSA. With 5 bases clipped from V and 5 bases from J, the junction kept 4 bases outside the gene matches. CDR3 length equals 14 residues. The CDR3 coding sequence is TGTGCCAGCAGCGTTTGGACAGGGGATCAGCCCCAGCATTTT. Protein sequence: CASSVWTGDQPQHF.

This chain connects TRBV6-1 to TRBJ2-6, with D maybe TRBD1 (6 bases). The CDR3 is 14 residues long. Germline CDR1 is MNHNS and CDR2 is SASEGT. The ends were cut back, 3 bases at V and 5 bases at J, with 8 bases in the middle. CDR3: CASSDTGWANVLTF. CDR3 bases: TGTGCCAGCAGTGACACAGGGTGGGCCAACGTCCTGACTTTC.

CDR3 sequence reads: CASSLQTKSRGFYNEQFF. The CDR3, as DNA: TGTGCCAGCAGTTTACAGACTAAAAGCAGGGGCTTCTACAATGAGCAGTTCTTC. This chain connects TRBV27 to TRBJ2-1; D perhaps matches TRBD1 (6 bases). Trimming stripped 2 bases from V and 3 bases from J, with 20 bases between. Germline V CDR1 and CDR2: MNHEY, SMNVEV (reference sequence). The CDR3 contains 18 residues.

The rearrangement links TRBV9 to TRBJ1-1; D is unclear. V lost 1 base, J lost 1 base, and 17 bases lay in between. The CDR3 contains 17 residues. Germline lookup yields CDR1 SGDLS and CDR2 YYNGEE. The CDR3 protein is CASSVKADRGPNTEAFF. The CDR3 DNA follows: TGTGCCAGCAGCGTAAAGGCGGATCGCGGGCCGAACACTGAAGCTTTCTTT.

The V and J genes are TRBV7-9 and TRBJ2-3; TRBD2 matches 10 bases. CDR3 length: 16 amino acids. V trimming: 0 bases; J trimming: 5 bases; junction bases outside the gene matches: 5. Germline-derived CDR1 and CDR2 are SEHNR and FQNEAQ (reference sequence). CDR3 residues: CASSLASGGPIDTQYF. CDR3 sequence (DNA): TGTGCCAGCAGCTTAGCTAGCGGGGGGCCAATAGATACGCAGTATTTT.

This clone was seen a single time. The chain carries TRBV3-1 (or the pseudogene TRBV3-2) and TRBJ1-6; perhaps TRBD1 as D (5 bases). The CDR3 contains 17 residues. The germline CDR1 and CDR2 sequences are LGHDT and YNNKEL (reference sequence). Trimming took 1 base from V and 8 from J, leaving 18 bases between them. In DNA form, the CDR3 reads TGTGCCAGCAGCCAAGGAAGGGGTGACTTTCGTCATTCACCCCTCCACTTT. Its translation: CASSQGRGDFRHSPLHF.

The rearrangement uses TRBV29-1 and TRBJ2-1; TRBD2 agrees at 14 bases. Trimming at V came to 4 bases and at J to 6 bases, leaving 11 bases not matched to a gene. The CDR3 length is 17 residues. Looked up from germline, CDR1 is SQVTM and CDR2 is ANQGSEA. CDR3 protein: CSVGSGGTSGGINEQFF. The CDR3 DNA is TGCAGCGTTGGGTCCGGAGGGACTAGCGGGGGTATCAATGAGCAGTTCTTC.

The genes are TRBV5-6 and TRBJ1-5; D might be TRBD1 (5 bases). The length of the CDR3 is 15 residues. CDR1 and CDR2 (germline): SGHDT, YYEEEE. Trimming took 0 bases from V and 6 from J, leaving 13 bases between them. The CDR3, as DNA: TGTGCCAGCAGCTTGGCCTCAGGGCTGAGTCAGCCCCAGCATTTT. Its protein product is CASSLASGLSQPQHF. Full variable domain (missing parts from reference TRBV5-6 and TRBJ1-5): DAGVTQSPTHLIKTRGQQVTLRCSPKSGHDTVSWYQQALGQGPQFIFQYYEEEERQRGNFPDRFSGHQFPNYSSELNVNALLLGDSALYLCASSLASGLSQPQHFGDGTRLSIL.

The chain joins TRBV11-2 to TRBJ2-5; 10 bases line up with TRBD1. The CDR3 totals 15 residues. Germline V CDR1 and CDR2: SGHAT, FQNNGV. The trim removed 4 bases at V and 7 bases at J, leaving 9 bases unmatched. Here the CDR3 reads CASSYGQGGAGTQYF. CDR3 nucleotides: TGTGCCAGCAGCTACGGACAGGGGGGCGCCGGGACCCAGTACTTC.

This chain joins TRBV10-3 and TRBJ2-7; a possible D gene is TRBD1 (5 bases). Germline loops: CDR1 ENHRY, CDR2 SYGVKD. The V gene lost 5 bases and the J gene lost 5 bases, with 13 bases spanning the gap. This CDR3 contains 13 residues. The CDR3 DNA reads as TGTGCCATCAGTCCGCCCCCAGGGAACGAGCAGTACTTC. This gives the protein CAISPPPGNEQYF.

This clone was recorded only once. The chain has TRBV10-1 and TRBJ2-1; D gene ambiguous. Trimming left V 3 bases short and J 6 bases short, with 12 bases between. The germline V gene has CDR1 WNHNN and CDR2 SYGVQD (reference sequence). The CDR3 is 14 residues long. The CDR3 DNA follows: TGCGCCAGCAGTGAACCTCAACAGAGCAATGAGCAGTTCTTC. Translating it yields CASSEPQQSNEQFF.

This rearrangement joins TRBV12-3 or TRBV12-4 to TRBJ2-1; 7 positions agree with TRBD2. The CDR3 is 13 amino acids. The J segment lost 5 bases and the V segment lost 9 bases, leaving 7 bases of the junction unmatched. The chain's CDR3 is CASTPSGNNEQFF. CDR3 sequence (DNA): TGTGCCAGTACCCCTAGCGGCAACAATGAGCAGTTCTTC.

CDR3 nucleotide sequence: TGTGCCAGCAGCTTAGGATCGGGACTAGCGGGGCGCGAGCAGTACTTC. Its protein product is CASSLGSGLAGREQYF. The rearrangement uses TRBV11-2 and TRBJ2-7, with 13 bases fitting TRBD2. The CDR3 has 16 amino acids. The V gene end was trimmed by 1 base and the J gene end by 6 bases; junction bases not matched to a gene: 6. From germline, CDR1 is SGHAT and CDR2 FQNNGV.

The chain recombines TRBV6-2 or TRBV6-3 with TRBJ1-2, with D possibly TRBD1 on 5 matching bases. The CDR3 extends over 15 amino acids. V lost 2 bases and J 3 bases, leaving 13 bases between the germline ends. Per germline, CDR1 MNHEY and CDR2 SVGEGT. CDR3: CASSYVRQGHYGYTF. For the CDR3, the DNA is TGTGCCAGCAGTTACGTCCGGCAGGGCCACTATGGCTACACCTTC.